This note documents a single T cell receptor beta chain sequence. The table came from immunoSEQ multiplex PCR; TCRdb's copy has only in-frame clones and leaves some out. This sample yields 250,000 or so clones, of which approximately 81% are seen a single time; less than 8.5% belongs to the top ten. These data come from a study of blood T cell repertoires in COVID-19. V lost 6 bases to trimming and J lost 5 bases; unmatched junction nucleotides: 9. The CDR3 sequence is 14 residues long. Germline V gene sequence: CDR1 MNHEY, CDR2 SMNVEV (reference sequence). The specimen sequenced was PBMCs or T cells enriched from blood (not recorded which). This sequence joins TRBV27 and TRBJ1-2; 7 nucleotides agree with TRBD1. The origin of this receptor is a woman aged 50 to 60 who had been exposed to COVID-19. The CDR3 nucleotides read TGTGCCAGCAGACCTCAGGGACAGCCATATGGCTACACCTTC. Its translation: CASRPQGQPYGYTF.